One and the same sample provided the 27 T cell receptor beta chains below, sequenced in a study of blood T cell repertoires in COVID-19. Here immunoSEQ multiplex PCR was the method, and the copy in TCRdb shows in-frame clones only, minus some. The table includes more than 250,000 clones, approximately 85% detected once. The sequencing input was PBMCs or T cells enriched from blood (not recorded which). These receptors all come from a man aged 25 to 45 who had recovered from COVID-19.

This chain connects TRBV12-5 to TRBJ1-3; D is perhaps TRBD1 (6 bases). This CDR3 comprises 14 residues. The germline V gene encodes CDR1 LGHNT and CDR2 FRNRAP. V lost 4 bases to trimming and J lost 2 bases, with 9 bases between them. CDR3 region: CASGSGTTGNTIYF. Written as DNA, the CDR3 is TGTGCTAGTGGTTCCGGGACAACTGGAAACACCATATATTTT.

The V and J genes are TRBV19 and TRBJ1-6; TRBD1 matches at 8 bases. This CDR3 contains 14 residues. The V and J ends lost 5 bases and 9 bases, in that order; junction bases with no gene match: 6. CDR1 and CDR2 from the germline V gene are LNHDA and SQIVND (reference sequence). The CDR3 DNA is TGTGCCAGTAGTGACTACAGGGGGACTTCACCCCTCCACTTT. Its translation is CASSDYRGTSPLHF.

The genes are TRBV7-3 and TRBJ2-3; no definite D call. The CDR3 sequence is 13 residues long. Looked up from germline, CDR1 is SGHTA and CDR2 is FQGTGA. The CDR3 region has the DNA TGTGCTACCTCGAGAATAGGCACAGATACGCAGTATTTT. It codes for CATSRIGTDTQYF.

This chain joins TRBV29-1 and TRBJ2-3; D unresolved. V was trimmed by 2 bases and J by 6 bases, leaving 3 bases between them. This CDR3 has 10 amino acids. CDR1 and CDR2 from the germline V gene are SQVTM and ANQGSEA. CDR3 sequence reads: CSVERDTQYF. The CDR3 DNA sequence: TGCAGCGTTGAACGGGATACGCAGTATTTT.

The chain joins TRBV4-3 to TRBJ1-1; D is undetermined. Trimming took off 4 bases at V and 7 bases at J, with 16 bases between the two ends. Germline V gene data show CDR1 as LGHNA and CDR2 as YSLEER. The CDR3 contains 14 residues. This CDR3 reads CASSRLGEGREAFF. CDR3 coding DNA: TGCGCCAGCAGCCGTCTTGGGGAGGGCCGTGAAGCTTTCTTT.

The gene calls are TRBV12-5 and TRBJ2-7, with TRBD2 identical over 11 bases. The trim removed 5 bases at V and 4 bases at J, leaving 4 bases unmatched. The CDR3 consists of 14 residues. Germline V gene data show CDR1 as LGHNT and CDR2 as FRNRAP. CDR3 residues: CASGGTSGTYEQYF. For the CDR3, the DNA is TGTGCTAGTGGTGGGACTAGCGGAACTTACGAGCAGTACTTC.

The genes are TRBV27 and TRBJ2-3; 12 bases are shared with TRBD2. Trimming removed 5 bases from V and 8 bases from J; junction bases left unmatched: 11. CDR1 and CDR2 from the germline V gene are MNHEY and SMNVEV (reference sequence). CDR3 length: 16 residues. The CDR3 is CASSRGLAGGLGTQYF. Here the CDR3 DNA reads TGTGCCAGCAGTCGAGGGCTAGCGGGGGGGCTGGGTACGCAGTATTTT.

The chain recombines TRBV9 with TRBJ1-3; D remains unclear. Germline values: CDR1 SGDLS, CDR2 YYNGEE. This CDR3 has 16 residues. With 4 bases removed from V and 0 bases from J, the gap between germline ends came to 14 bases. In DNA, the CDR3 is TGTGCCAGCAGCCCTCGACGCGGTGGCTCTGGAAACACCATATATTTT. Protein: CASSPRRGGSGNTIYF.

This clone was observed a single time. The chain joins TRBV6-1 to TRBJ2-1; tentatively, D is TRBD2 (5 bases). CDR3 length: 15 residues. The germline CDR1 and CDR2 sequences are MNHNS and SASEGT. The V end was cut by 2 bases, the J end by 1 base, with 9 bases between. CDR3 loop: CASSEHPGSYNEQFF. CDR3 bases: TGTGCCAGCAGTGAACATCCGGGGTCCTACAATGAGCAGTTCTTC.

The count of this clone is one. The chain employs TRBV7-2 and TRBJ1-2; 9 positions agree with TRBD1. CDR1 SGHTA and CDR2 FQGNSA come from the germline V gene. The CDR3 contains 15 residues. V shed 7 bases, J shed 3 bases, and the junction held 9 bases outside the gene matches. The CDR3 DNA sequence: TGTGCCAGCAAGCTTGCGGGACAGGGCTACTATGGCTACACCTTC. It specifies CASKLAGQGYYGYTF. Variable domain in full (rest from reference TRBV7-2 and TRBJ1-2): GAGVSQSPSNKVTEKGKDVELRCDPISGHTALYWYRQSLGQGLEFLIYFQGNSAPDKSGLPSDRFSAERTGGSVSTLTIQRTQQEDSAVYLCASKLAGQGYYGYTFGSGTRLTVV.

This sequence joins TRBV19 and TRBJ2-3; 11 bases map to TRBD2. Germline CDR1 is LNHDA and CDR2 is SQIVND (reference sequence). V lost 5 bases, J lost 3 bases, and 13 bases stayed unmatched. There are 18 residues in the CDR3. This CDR3 is CASSPSGLAGGGTDTQYF. CDR3 DNA sequence: TGTGCCAGTAGTCCCTCGGGTCTAGCGGGGGGAGGGACAGATACGCAGTATTTT.

CDR3 loop: CASSFTGRGNEKLFF. CDR3 DNA: TGTGCCAGCAGTTTCACAGGGAGGGGGAATGAAAAACTGTTTTTT. The chain combines TRBV27 with TRBJ1-4; possibly TRBD1 for D (6 bases). V was shortened by 3 bases and J by 5 bases, with 13 bases between the two germline ends. The CDR3 loop spans 15 amino acids. Germline lookup yields CDR1 MNHEY and CDR2 SMNVEV (reference sequence).

The rearrangement links TRBV27 to TRBJ1-6; 9 bases fit TRBD1. Germline V gives CDR1 MNHEY, CDR2 SMNVEV (reference sequence). V was pared by 6 bases and J by 4 bases, with 13 bases of the junction left unmatched. This CDR3 comprises 18 residues. The CDR3 DNA is TGTGCCAGCAGGTCAGGGACAGGGAAACAAGGATATAATTCACCCCTCCACTTT. Translation gives CASRSGTGKQGYNSPLHF.

This clone was counted once. The rearrangement uses TRBV9 and TRBJ1-5; TRBD1 might be the D (6 bases). Per the germline V gene, CDR1 is SGDLS and CDR2 is YYNGEE. V lost 4 bases to trimming and J lost 4 bases, with 15 bases between them. The CDR3 runs 15 residues. Here the CDR3 DNA reads TGTGCCAGCAGCTTCCGGGGACACCCTAATCAGCCCCAGCATTTT. Encoded protein: CASSFRGHPNQPQHF.

The table lists this clone with a few counts. The chain uses TRBV2 and TRBJ1-6, with a weak D call TRBD1 (5 bases). Germline values: CDR1 SNHLY, CDR2 FYNNEI. V was clipped by 6 bases and J by 0 bases, with 12 bases between them. The CDR3 contains 16 residues. The CDR3 sequence is CASSDSEVSYNSPLHF. DNA of the CDR3: TGTGCCAGCAGCGACAGCGAAGTCTCCTATAATTCACCCCTCCACTTT.

This chain links TRBV3-1 (or the pseudogene TRBV3-2) with TRBJ2-3, with D perhaps TRBD2 (6 bases). The CDR3 covers 16 residues. The V gene lost 4 bases and the J gene lost 1 base, with 15 bases spanning the gap. CDR1 and CDR2 (germline): LGHDT, YNNKEL (reference sequence). The CDR3, as DNA: TGTGCCAGCAGCCTAGAAGTCTGGGGGGGCACAGATACGCAGTATTTT. Its translation: CASSLEVWGGTDTQYF.

The V call is TRBV6-2 or TRBV6-3, the J call TRBJ2-7; 8 bases map to TRBD2. The germline gives CDR1 MNHEY, CDR2 SVGEGT. The CDR3 totals 14 residues. J was trimmed by 3 bases and V by 4 bases; bases with no gene match: 5. The CDR3 reads CASSSSGGIYEQYF. CDR3 DNA: TGTGCCAGCAGTTCCAGCGGGGGTATCTACGAGCAGTACTTC.

The chain employs TRBV7-8 and TRBJ2-7; 9 nucleotides match TRBD1. With V trimmed by 1 base and J by 7 bases, 11 bases remained unmatched. This CDR3 spans 16 amino acids. Germline V gene data show CDR1 as SGHVS and CDR2 as FQNEAQ. CDR3 protein: CASSLGFRTGAAEQYF. The CDR3 DNA reads TGTGCCAGCAGCTTAGGGTTTAGGACAGGGGCGGCGGAGCAGTACTTC.

This clone has only a few counts. The CDR3 DNA reads TGTGCCAGCAGCCGGGACAGTAACTCCTACGAGCAGTACTTC. This gives the protein CASSRDSNSYEQYF. The J gene is TRBJ2-7, the V gene TRBV7-9; 7 nucleotides match TRBD1. CDR3 length: 14 amino acids. Germline V gene data show CDR1 as SEHNR and CDR2 as FQNEAQ (reference sequence). The V segment lost 5 bases and the J segment 0 bases; nucleotides outside the gene matches: 4.

V is TRBV5-4 and J is TRBJ1-1; 9 positions match TRBD1. J was trimmed by 3 bases and V by 1 base; bases with no gene match: 4. The germline V gene encodes CDR1 SGHNT and CDR2 YYREEE (reference sequence). CDR3 length equals 15 residues. The CDR3 loop is CASSLMGQGDTEAFF. For the CDR3, the DNA is TGTGCCAGCAGCTTGATGGGACAGGGAGACACTGAAGCTTTCTTT.

This rearrangement joins TRBV7-9 to TRBJ2-5; 7 bases fit TRBD2. The CDR3 sequence is 16 residues long. CDR1 is SEHNR, CDR2 FQNEAQ, per germline (reference sequence). The V and J ends lost 5 bases and 4 bases, in that order; junction bases with no gene match: 13. CDR3 in DNA: TGTGCCAGCAGCCGAAACCTTCAATCGGGGGGAGAGACCCAGTACTTC. It is translated as CASSRNLQSGGETQYF.

This clone was picked up many times. The chain is built from TRBV5-4 and TRBJ2-3; 10 nucleotides align to TRBD2. The CDR3 has 17 amino acids. Per germline, CDR1 SGHNT and CDR2 YYREEE (reference sequence). Trimming cost V 0 bases and J 2 bases; bases outside gene matches: 6. The CDR3 DNA reads as TGTGCCAGCAGCTTGGCCCCTAGCGGGGGCTCCACAGATACGCAGTATTTT. This translates into CASSLAPSGGSTDTQYF.

This clone was picked up one time. V and J are TRBV2 and TRBJ2-1; D might be TRBD1 (5 bases). Germline lookup yields CDR1 SNHLY and CDR2 FYNNEI. V dropped 3 bases and J dropped 9 bases, with 9 bases sitting between them. The CDR3 runs to 12 residues. The CDR3 sequence: CASSERTIEQFF. The DNA of the CDR3 is TGTGCCAGCAGTGAGCGGACAATTGAGCAGTTCTTC.

This chain connects TRBV4-1 to TRBJ1-1; 7 bases map to TRBD1. V lost 4 bases and J lost 2; bases outside the gene matches: 7. The CDR3 totals 15 residues. Germline assignment: CDR1 MGHRA and CDR2 YSYEKL. The CDR3 region is CASSRTGTVNTEAFF. For the CDR3, the DNA is TGCGCCAGCAGCCGAACCGGGACAGTCAACACTGAAGCTTTCTTT.

The chain recombines TRBV15 with TRBJ1-6, with 9 positions matching TRBD1. The CDR3 sequence is 13 residues long. With V trimmed by 5 bases and J by 14 bases, 7 bases remained unmatched. Per the germline V gene, CDR1 is LNHNV and CDR2 is YYDKDF (reference sequence). The CDR3, as DNA: TGTGCCACCAGCTTCGGGACAGGGAGAACCCTCCACTTT. As protein: CATSFGTGRTLHF. Combining the CDR3 with reference TRBV15 and TRBJ1-6 gives the whole variable domain DAMVIQNPRYQVTQFGKPVTLSCSQTLNHNVMYWYQQKSSQAPKLLFHYYDKDFNNEADTPDNFQSRRPNTSFCFLDIRSPGLGDTAMYLCATSFGTGRTLHFGNGTRLTVT.

In this sample, this clone turned up a few times. V gene TRBV27 combines with J gene TRBJ1-1; 7 bases align to TRBD1. V trimming: 5 bases; J trimming: 1 base; junction bases outside the gene matches: 13. Looked up from germline, CDR1 is MNHEY and CDR2 is SMNVEV (reference sequence). The CDR3 runs 17 residues. CDR3 coding DNA: TGTGCCAGCAGTAAGGGAAGGGACAGAGTTAAGAACACTGAAGCTTTCTTT. Protein sequence: CASSKGRDRVKNTEAFF.

The rearrangement joins TRBV3-1 (or the pseudogene TRBV3-2) to TRBJ2-3; D is perhaps TRBD2 (5 bases). V gave up 1 base and J gave up 4 bases, with 12 bases separating them. The CDR3 sequence is 15 residues long. Germline V gene data show CDR1 as LGHDT and CDR2 as YNNKEL (reference sequence). CDR3 sequence: CASSQGRQRADTQYF. CDR3 sequence (DNA): TGTGCCAGCAGCCAAGGGCGTCAGAGGGCAGATACGCAGTATTTT.